This T cell receptor (beta chain) was identified during a study of T-cell reconstitution after alpha-beta-depleted transplantation in children. Researchers prepared the TCRbeta library using unique molecular identifiers, the study reports. Each CDR3 protein is one row after TCRdb ran MiXCR on the PCR reads. Altogether 500,000 or so distinct CDR3 sequences are present, over 9.5% being singletons, with the ten largest covering approximately 15%. With 4 bases removed from V and 8 bases from J, the gap between germline ends came to 14 bases. This CDR3 has 13 residues. CDR1 and CDR2 from the germline V gene are SGHTA and FQGTGA.

The receptor was derived from a female patient aged 2 to 10 who had a stem cell transplant for aplastic anemia, so the T cells may come from the graft donor. This chain links TRBV7-3 with TRBJ1-2; no firm D call. Sequenced here: PBMCs, mostly from graft donor cells, sampled 180 days after TCRalphabeta/CD19-depleted stem cell transplant. The CDR3 bases are TGTGCCAGCAGCTCGGACCCGGGCAGAGGCTACACCTTC. Its protein product is CASSSDPGRGYTF.